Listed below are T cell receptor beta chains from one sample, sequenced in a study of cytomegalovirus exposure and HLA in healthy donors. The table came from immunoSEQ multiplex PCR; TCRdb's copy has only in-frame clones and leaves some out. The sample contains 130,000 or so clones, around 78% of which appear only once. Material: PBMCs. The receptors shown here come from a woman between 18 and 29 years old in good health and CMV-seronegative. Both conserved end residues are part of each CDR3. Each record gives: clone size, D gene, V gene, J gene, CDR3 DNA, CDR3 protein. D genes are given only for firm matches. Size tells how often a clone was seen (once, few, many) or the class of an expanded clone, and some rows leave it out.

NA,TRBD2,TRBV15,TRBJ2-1,TGTGCCAGCAGCAGCGCCGGGACTAGCGGGAGGGCCATGAATGAGCAGTTCTTC,CASSSAGTSGRAMNEQFF
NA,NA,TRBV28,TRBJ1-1,TGTGCCAGCAGTGGACAGTCCAAAGGCCGGAACACTGAAGCTTTCTTT,CASSGQSKGRNTEAFF
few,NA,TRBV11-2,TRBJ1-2,TGTGCCAGCAGCTTAGAGATCGGAGCAGGGGCCTATGGCTACACCTTC,CASSLEIGAGAYGYTF
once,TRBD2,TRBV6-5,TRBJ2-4,TGTGCCAGCAGTACGACTAGCGGGAAAAACATTCAGTACTTC,CASSTTSGKNIQYF
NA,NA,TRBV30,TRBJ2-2,TGTGCCTGGAGTGTACGGAGCACCGGGGAGCTGTTTTTT,CAWSVRSTGELFF
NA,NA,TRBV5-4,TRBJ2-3,TGTGCCAGCAGGCGGGATTCGGACGGAGATACGCAGTATTTT,CASRRDSDGDTQYF
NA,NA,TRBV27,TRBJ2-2,TGTGCCAGCAGAGCGGCCGGGACTTGGAACACCGGGGAGCTGTTTTTT,CASRAAGTWNTGELFF
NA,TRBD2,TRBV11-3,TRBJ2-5,TGTGCCAGCAGCGAGGGACTAGCGGGAAAAGGAGAGACCCAGTACTTC,CASSEGLAGKGETQYF
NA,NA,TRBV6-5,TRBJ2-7,TGTGCCAGCAGATCCGGACTTCCCCCCTACGAGCAGTACTTC,CASRSGLPPYEQYF
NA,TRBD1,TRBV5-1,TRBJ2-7,TGCGCCAGCAGCTCCGGGACAGGATCCATTTACGAGCAGTACTTC,CASSSGTGSIYEQYF
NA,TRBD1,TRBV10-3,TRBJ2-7,TGTGCCACAGAAGAGACAGGGACCTACGAGCAGTACTTC,CATEETGTYEQYF
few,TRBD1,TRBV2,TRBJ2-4,TGTGCCAGCAGCTCCTTCGGACAGGGAGGCATTCAGTACTTC,CASSSFGQGGIQYF
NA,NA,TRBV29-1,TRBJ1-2,TGCAGCGTTGGTTCCCCCCAGGGAGGAGATGGCTACACCTTC,CSVGSPQGGDGYTF
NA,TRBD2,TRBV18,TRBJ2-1,TGTGCCAGCTCACCAAGAGTAAAGACTAGCGGGTTGCTAAGTCGCAATGAGCAGTTCTTC,CASSPRVKTSGLLSRNEQFF
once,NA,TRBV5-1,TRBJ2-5,TGCGCCAGCAGCTTGGTCGGGACACAACAAGAGACCCAGTACTTC,CASSLVGTQQETQYF
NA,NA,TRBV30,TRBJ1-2,TGTGCCTGGAGTGTACGAGGGTCCGGCCCATGGGCCTATGGCTACACCTTC,CAWSVRGSGPWAYGYTF
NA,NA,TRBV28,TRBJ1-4,TGTGCCAGCAGGCGCTCCCCAACTAATGAAAAACTGTTTTTT,CASRRSPTNEKLFF
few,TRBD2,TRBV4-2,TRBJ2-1,TGTGCCAGCAGCCAATCTAGCGGGAGGGCGCACAATGAGCAGTTCTTC,CASSQSSGRAHNEQFF
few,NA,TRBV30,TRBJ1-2,TGTGCCTGGACCCCGGGGGGTTATGGCTACACCTTC,CAWTPGGYGYTF
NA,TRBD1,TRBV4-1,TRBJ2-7,TGCGCCAGCAGCCAAGTTAGGACAGGCTCCGAGCAGTACTTC,CASSQVRTGSEQYF
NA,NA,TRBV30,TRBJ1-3,TGTGCCTGGAGTAAGGCAGGGGCTGGAAACACCATATATTTT,CAWSKAGAGNTIYF
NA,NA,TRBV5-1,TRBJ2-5,TGCGCCAGCAGCTTGGGGCTAGCGATCCAAGAGACCCAGTACTTC,CASSLGLAIQETQYF
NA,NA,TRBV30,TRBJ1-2,TGTGCCTGGAGTGTACAGGGTAGCGGGAATGGCTACACCTTC,CAWSVQGSGNGYTF
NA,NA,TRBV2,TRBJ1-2,TGTGCCAGTGGACCTCGGACAGCCCCCTATGGCTACACCTTC,CASGPRTAPYGYTF
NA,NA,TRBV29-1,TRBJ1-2,TGCAGCGTCCTTCTCTATGGCTACACCTTC,CSVLLYGYTF
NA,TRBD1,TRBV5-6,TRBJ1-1,TGTGCCAGCAGCTTTCGGGACAGGGGGCTCGTAGCTTTCTTT,CASSFRDRGLVAFF
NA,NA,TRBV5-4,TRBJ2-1,TGTGCCAGCAGCTTGGAAGGGGGAGGGATAAATGAGCAGTTCTTC,CASSLEGGGINEQFF
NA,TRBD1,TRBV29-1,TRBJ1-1,TGCAGCGTTTCTGACAGGGGGGTTACTGAAGCTTTCTTT,CSVSDRGVTEAFF
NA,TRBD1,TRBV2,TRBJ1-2,TGTGCCAGTGCCAGGGGGATCGATGGCTACACCTTC,CASARGIDGYTF
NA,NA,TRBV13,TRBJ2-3,TGTGCCAGCAGCTCGTTAGCGGACTACACAGATACGCAGTATTTT,CASSSLADYTDTQYF
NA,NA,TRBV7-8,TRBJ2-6,TGTGCCAGCAGCCTCCGGGTACGGGACTCTGGGGCCAACGTCCTGACTTTC,CASSLRVRDSGANVLTF
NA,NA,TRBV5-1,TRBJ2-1,TGCGCCAGCAAAGAAGGGGTGAATGAGCAGTTCTTC,CASKEGVNEQFF
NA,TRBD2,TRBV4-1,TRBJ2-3,TGCGCCAGCAGCCAAGACGGGCTAGCGGGAGCCGATACGCAGTATTTT,CASSQDGLAGADTQYF
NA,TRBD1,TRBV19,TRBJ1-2,TGTGCCAGTACCTCACAGGGGGGGAGGTATGGCTACACCTTC,CASTSQGGRYGYTF
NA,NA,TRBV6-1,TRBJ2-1,TGTGCCAGCAGTGAGGATCCAACAGGGTCCCCCTACAATGAGCAGTTCTTC,CASSEDPTGSPYNEQFF
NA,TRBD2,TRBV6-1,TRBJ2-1,TGTGCCAGTACTTCTAGCGGGAGTCTCCATGAGCAGTTCTTC,CASTSSGSLHEQFF
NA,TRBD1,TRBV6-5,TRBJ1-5,TGTGCCAGCAGTTACTCAAGAGGGACAGATCAGCATTTT,CASSYSRGTDQHF
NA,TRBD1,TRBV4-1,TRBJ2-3,TGCGCCAGCAGCCAGCCCGACAGGGGACCAGATACGCAGTATTTT,CASSQPDRGPDTQYF
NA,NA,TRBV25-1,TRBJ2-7,TGTGCCAGCAGTGCAGGGGAGCAGTACTTC,CASSAGEQYF
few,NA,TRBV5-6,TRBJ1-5,TGTGCCAGCAGCTTGTACGGAGATAGCAATCAGCCCCAGCATTTT,CASSLYGDSNQPQHF
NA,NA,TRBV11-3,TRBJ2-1,TGTGCCAGCAGCTCAAGCGGAGGGGGGGATGAGCAGTTCTTC,CASSSSGGGDEQFF
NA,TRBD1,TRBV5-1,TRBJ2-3,TGCGCCAGCAGCATATCCGGGACAGTCACAGATACGCAGTATTTT,CASSISGTVTDTQYF
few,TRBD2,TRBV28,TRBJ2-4,TGTGCCAGCCGGGGAGGGGTTGCCAAAAACATTCAGTACTTC,CASRGGVAKNIQYF
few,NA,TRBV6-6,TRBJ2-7,TGTGCCAGCAGCAAGGGCAGGGTCGACGAGCAGTACTTC,CASSKGRVDEQYF
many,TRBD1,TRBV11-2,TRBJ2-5,TGTGCCAGCAGCCCGGGGACAGGGGGCTGGGAGACCCAGTACTTC,CASSPGTGGWETQYF
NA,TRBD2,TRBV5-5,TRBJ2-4,TGTGCCAGCAGCTCGGGGGGGTTGAAAAACATTCAGTACTTC,CASSSGGLKNIQYF